The present TCR beta chain was sequenced within a study of blood T cells in healthy people across ages. Study background: About one barcoded TCR beta cDNA was captured per two T cells.

Primed by a sample-barcoded 5' primer and a J-beta primer mix, a second PCR proceeded for about 7 to 11 cycles. Every sample produced at least 2.5 million CDR3-containing paired-end reads. TCRdb reanalysed the 5' RACE reads using MiXCR and keeps one entry per CDR3 protein. The sample has about 1,500,000 distinct CDR3 sequences; 40% to 50% are singletons. Every donor gave 9.5 to 10 milliliters of peripheral blood. RNA extraction gave at least 6 micrograms of total RNA per sample. The TCR sequence derives from a woman between 18 and 30 years old in good health. Sequenced: blood.

In nucleotides, the CDR3 is TGTGCCAGCCAGGACCCAGGTTATGGCTACACCTTC. Protein: CASQDPGYGYTF. The V call is TRBV3-1, the J call TRBJ1-2; no reliable D call. From germline, CDR1 is LGHDT and CDR2 YNNKEL (reference sequence). This CDR3 is built from 12 residues. V was clipped by 8 bases and J by 5 bases, with 12 bases between them.